The 27 T cell receptor beta chains listed next were all sequenced from one sample in a study of blood T cell repertoires in COVID-19. Sequenced by immunoSEQ multiplex PCR; TCRdb stores in-frame clones only, minus some. The sample has about 140,000 clones; 90% are singletons. The sample taken for sequencing was peripheral blood. These receptor sequences come from an elderly woman with acute or convalescent COVID-19.

The chain has TRBV18 and TRBJ2-7; 9 bases line up with TRBD1. The germline V gene encodes CDR1 KGHSH and CDR2 LQKENI. V trimming: 4 bases; J trimming: 2 bases; junction bases outside the gene matches: 3. The CDR3 has 14 residues. CDR3 protein: CASSQWTGAYEQYF. The CDR3 DNA is TGTGCCAGCTCACAGTGGACAGGGGCCTACGAGCAGTACTTC.

The V gene is TRBV6-1, the J gene TRBJ2-1, with TRBD2 matching over 10 bases. V was pared by 3 bases and J by 4 bases, with 6 bases of the junction left unmatched. The CDR3 is 16 amino acids. Germline CDR1 reads MNHNS; CDR2 reads SASEGT. The CDR3 DNA reads TGTGCCAGCAGTGACCTTCTAGCGGGGGCTTACAATGAGCAGTTCTTC. Protein sequence: CASSDLLAGAYNEQFF.

The chain couples TRBV27 to TRBJ1-5; D unresolved. The CDR3 has 15 amino acids. Germline V lookup: CDR1 MNHEY, CDR2 SMNVEV (reference sequence). Trimming left V 2 bases short and J 0 bases short, with 8 bases between. The CDR3 loop reads CASSLKRISNQPQHF. The CDR3 bases are TGTGCCAGCAGTTTAAAGCGGATTAGCAATCAGCCCCAGCATTTT.

This clone was found a few times. The CDR3 loop is CASSLGGRGTFGYTF. CDR3 nucleotide sequence: TGTGCCAGCAGCTTAGGGGGGAGGGGAACGTTCGGCTACACCTTC. This chain links TRBV7-2 with TRBJ1-2; the D gene is possibly TRBD1 (5 bases). The CDR3 length is 15 residues. The germline gives CDR1 SGHTA, CDR2 FQGNSA. Trimming took 1 base from V and 8 from J, leaving 17 bases between them.

This clone is a singleton in its sample. The chain links TRBV3-1 (or the pseudogene TRBV3-2) to TRBJ1-6, with no clear D. V was shortened by 5 bases and J by 8 bases, with 7 bases between the two germline ends. In germline, CDR1 is LGHDT, CDR2 YNNKEL (reference sequence). The CDR3 runs 12 residues. DNA for the CDR3: TGTGCCAGCAGCGAGAGAGATTCACCCCTCCACTTT. As protein: CASSERDSPLHF.

The gene calls are TRBV2 and TRBJ1-5; tentatively, D is TRBD1 (6 bases). Germline loops: CDR1 SNHLY, CDR2 FYNNEI. V was pared by 3 bases and J by 0 bases, with 15 bases between. This CDR3 contains 17 residues. The chain's CDR3 is CASSDRGGVDSNQPQHF. CDR3 nucleotide sequence: TGTGCCAGCAGTGACCGAGGGGGGGTGGATAGCAATCAGCCCCAGCATTTT. Combining the CDR3 with reference TRBV2 and TRBJ1-5 gives the whole variable domain EPEVTQTPSHQVTQMGQEVILRCVPISNHLYFYWYRQILGQKVEFLVSFYNNEISEKSEIFDDQFSVERPDGSNFTLKIRSTKLEDSAMYFCASSDRGGVDSNQPQHFGDGTRLSIL.

This clone was detected once. This chain links TRBV5-4 with TRBJ1-1; 8 bases agree with TRBD1. The length of the CDR3 is 18 residues. Germline assignment: CDR1 SGHNT and CDR2 YYREEE (reference sequence). V lost 4 bases to trimming and J lost 0 bases; unmatched junction nucleotides: 14. CDR3 nucleotides: TGTGCCAGCAGCCGCCCAATAGTGGCAGGGGGCGTGAACACTGAAGCTTTCTTT. It specifies CASSRPIVAGGVNTEAFF.

As to this clone: This CDR3 is also generated by other DNA sequences in the sample. V is TRBV5-1 and J is TRBJ1-2, with a tentative D call TRBD1 (6 bases). The germline V and J ends were trimmed by 0 bases and 6 bases, with 6 bases remaining between them. From germline, CDR1 is SGHRS and CDR2 YFSETQ. The CDR3 is 12 amino acids. CDR3 amino acids: CASSLDRDGYTF. In nucleotides, the CDR3 is TGCGCCAGCAGCTTGGACAGGGATGGCTACACCTTC.

The V and J genes are TRBV9 and TRBJ1-6; unclear D gene. The CDR3 totals 12 residues. CDR1 and CDR2 (germline): SGDLS, YYNGEE. Trimming removed 3 bases at V and 9 bases at J, with 7 bases between. The DNA of the CDR3 is TGTGCCAGCAGCGAACCCGGTTCACCCCTCCACTTT. Protein: CASSEPGSPLHF.

V gene TRBV20-1 combines with J gene TRBJ2-5; no clear D. The CDR3 has 10 residues. Germline lookup yields CDR1 DFQATT and CDR2 SNEGSKA (reference sequence). Trimming took 6 bases from V and 2 from J, leaving 4 bases between them. The CDR3 protein is CSALQETQYF. CDR3 bases: TGCAGTGCCTTACAAGAGACCCAGTACTTC.

The chain uses TRBV7-2 and TRBJ2-7; 11 bases agree with TRBD1. V shed 6 bases, J shed 4 bases, and the junction held 5 bases outside the gene matches. This CDR3 spans 14 amino acids. In germline, CDR1 is SGHTA, CDR2 FQGNSA. CDR3 coding DNA: TGTGCCAGCAGACGGGGACAGGGGGAATACGAGCAGTACTTC. Protein sequence: CASRRGQGEYEQYF.

The chain links TRBV7-9 to TRBJ1-2; TRBD1 aligns across 10 bases. The V and J ends lost 5 bases and 8 bases, in that order; junction bases with no gene match: 5. The germline V gene has CDR1 SEHNR and CDR2 FQNEAQ (reference sequence). This CDR3 comprises 13 residues. The CDR3 loop reads CASSPDRGRGYTF. CDR3 nucleotide sequence: TGTGCCAGCAGCCCCGACAGGGGGCGCGGCTACACCTTC. Supplemented by reference TRBV7-9 and TRBJ1-2, the full variable domain reads DTGVSQNPRHKITKRGQNVTFRCDPISEHNRLYWYRQTLGQGPEFLTYFQNEAQLEKSRLLSDRFSAERPKGSFSTLEIQRTEQGDSAMYLCASSPDRGRGYTFGSGTRLTVV.

The sample holds a few counts of this clone. This chain uses TRBV6-5 with TRBJ1-6; TRBD1 is a possible D gene (5 bases). From germline, CDR1 is MNHEY and CDR2 SVGAGI. The V end lost 7 bases, the J end lost 11 bases, and 15 bases lay between the germline ends. This CDR3 is 13 amino acids long. The CDR3 DNA reads TGTGCCAGCAAGGTGGAGGGGCTAACACCCCTCCACTTT. This sequence encodes CASKVEGLTPLHF.

V is TRBV27 and J is TRBJ1-2, with D tentatively TRBD1 (5 bases). Trimming took 0 bases from V and 5 from J, leaving 10 bases between them. This CDR3 region has 14 residues. Per the germline V gene, CDR1 is MNHEY and CDR2 is SMNVEV (reference sequence). The CDR3 loop reads CASSLSGRTYGYTF. CDR3 DNA sequence: TGTGCCAGCAGTTTATCGGGGCGTACGTATGGCTACACCTTC.

The J gene is TRBJ1-3, the V gene TRBV4-1; D is possibly TRBD1 (5 bases). This CDR3 has 15 residues. Germline V gene sequence: CDR1 MGHRA, CDR2 YSYEKL. V lost 5 bases, J lost 0 bases, and 11 bases lay in between. CDR3 nucleotides: TGCGCCAGCAGCTTGGGGAGGGGCTCTGGAAACACCATATATTTT. It codes for CASSLGRGSGNTIYF.

This chain links TRBV3-1 (or the pseudogene TRBV3-2) with TRBJ1-5, with 12 bases lining up with TRBD1. Trimming took 1 base from V and 3 from J; bases not matched to a gene: 16. The CDR3 extends over 21 amino acids. Germline V gene lookup returns CDR1 LGHDT and CDR2 YNNKEL (reference sequence). CDR3 in DNA: TGTGCCAGCAGCCAAGGACACTTTAAAACTGGGACAGGGGGCACCAATCAGCCCCAGCATTTT. Translation: CASSQGHFKTGTGGTNQPQHF.

V is TRBV15 and J is TRBJ1-3; D unclear. The CDR3 covers 16 residues. V lost 5 bases and J 4 bases, leaving 18 bases between the germline ends. CDR1 is LNHNV and CDR2 is YYDKDF in the germline V gene (reference sequence). The chain's CDR3 is CATSGSTPTGGNTIYF. The CDR3 nucleotides are TGTGCCACCAGCGGATCGACACCCACCGGAGGAAACACCATATATTTT.

The chain employs TRBV19 and TRBJ2-5; D perhaps matches TRBD1 (7 bases). The ends were cut back, 2 bases at V and 2 bases at J, with 21 bases in the middle. Germline CDR1 is LNHDA and CDR2 is SQIVND (reference sequence). The CDR3 contains 18 residues. The CDR3 bases are TGTGCCAGTAGTATATGGCAGGGGGGTGGCGGGGAACAAGAGACCCAGTACTTC. It specifies CASSIWQGGGGEQETQYF. The full variable domain, completed using reference TRBV19 and TRBJ2-5, is DGGITQSPKYLFRKEGQNVTLSCEQNLNHDAMYWYRQDPGQGLRLIYYSQIVNDFQKGDIAEGYSVSREKKESFPLTVTSAQKNPTAFYLCASSIWQGGGGEQETQYFGPGTRLLVL.

The CDR3 sequence is CAWSIRQGQPSNYGYTF. CDR3 DNA sequence: TGTGCCTGGAGTATTAGGCAGGGCCAACCCTCTAACTATGGCTACACCTTC. The gene calls are TRBV30 and TRBJ1-2, with D perhaps TRBD1 (5 bases). The CDR3 consists of 17 residues. Between the trimmed V and J ends, which lost 2 bases and 0 bases, there was a span of 19 bases. From germline, CDR1 is GTSNPN and CDR2 SVGIG (reference sequence).

The V call is TRBV5-3, the J call TRBJ2-7; D is ambiguous. TRBV5-3 is assigned to the ORF class and has an uncertain function. Trimming took 4 bases from V and 0 from J, leaving 11 bases between them. The CDR3 has 14 residues. CDR3 bases: TGTGCCAGAAGCCCCGCTTTAGTCTCCTACGAGCAGTACTTC. This translates into CARSPALVSYEQYF.

The rearrangement uses TRBV3-1 (or the pseudogene TRBV3-2) and TRBJ1-6; 9 nucleotides agree with TRBD1. Trimming cost V 2 bases and J 6 bases; bases outside gene matches: 2. The CDR3 contains 15 residues. Germline CDR1 is LGHDT and CDR2 is YNNKEL (reference sequence). In nucleotides, the CDR3 is TGTGCCAGCAGCCAACTGACAGGGGGTAATTCACCCCTCCACTTT. Protein sequence: CASSQLTGGNSPLHF.

As DNA, the CDR3 is TGTGCCAGTAGTACGTTGGACAGTTTAAACACTGAAGCTTTCTTT. Amino acid sequence: CASSTLDSLNTEAFF. V and J are TRBV19 and TRBJ1-1; D perhaps matches TRBD1 (6 bases). Germline CDR1 LNHDA, CDR2 SQIVND (reference sequence). The ends were cut back, 4 bases at V and 2 bases at J, with 14 bases in the middle. CDR3 length: 15 amino acids. Together with reference TRBV19 and TRBJ1-1, the CDR3 gives the full variable domain: DGGITQSPKYLFRKEGQNVTLSCEQNLNHDAMYWYRQDPGQGLRLIYYSQIVNDFQKGDIAEGYSVSREKKESFPLTVTSAQKNPTAFYLCASSTLDSLNTEAFFGQGTRLTVV.

The CDR3 region has the DNA TGTGCCAGCAGCAGGGACAGTTTTCCGAACACCGGGGAGCTGTTTTTT. It translates to CASSRDSFPNTGELFF. The rearrangement joins TRBV5-5 to TRBJ2-2, with TRBD1 identical over 7 bases. CDR3 length: 16 amino acids. CDR1 and CDR2 (germline): SGHKS, YYEKEE (reference sequence). J gave up 0 bases and V 4 bases, and 6 bases lay outside the gene matches.

The V call is TRBV3-1 (or the pseudogene TRBV3-2), the J call TRBJ1-2; D might be TRBD1 (6 bases). The CDR3 loop spans 14 amino acids. The V end was cut by 3 bases, the J end by 2 bases, with 10 bases between. Looked up from germline, CDR1 is LGHDT and CDR2 is YNNKEL (reference sequence). This chain's CDR3 is CASSHETGNYGYTF. Here the CDR3 DNA reads TGTGCCAGCAGCCATGAGACAGGAAACTATGGCTACACCTTC.

In this sample, this clone turned up a few times. A read error may account for a junction end that differs from germline. This rearrangement joins TRBV2 to TRBJ1-1, with 11 positions matching TRBD1. The germline gives CDR1 SNHLY, CDR2 FYNNEI. The CDR3 has 14 amino acids. CDR3 DNA: TGTGCCAGCATTTCCACCGGGACAGGGGGGAAAGAGGTCTTT. It specifies CASISTGTGGKEVF.

The DNA for the CDR3 is TGCGCCAGCAGCAACCGACAGGCGACAAATTCACCCCTCCACTTT. Translating gives CASSNRQATNSPLHF. V is TRBV4-1 and J is TRBJ1-6; possibly TRBD1 for D (6 bases). CDR1 is MGHRA and CDR2 is YSYEKL in the germline V gene. This CDR3 has 15 amino acids. Between the trimmed V and J ends, which lost 5 bases and 7 bases, there was a span of 15 bases.

This clone was observed a single time. The chain carries TRBV3-1 (or the pseudogene TRBV3-2) and TRBJ1-1; a weak D match, TRBD1 (6 bases). Germline loops: CDR1 LGHDT, CDR2 YNNKEL (reference sequence). V lost 3 bases and J 4 bases, leaving 12 bases between the germline ends. CDR3 length: 14 amino acids. The CDR3 region is CASSQTGIGTEAFF. The CDR3 DNA sequence: TGTGCCAGCAGCCAGACAGGTATCGGCACTGAAGCTTTCTTT.